The 5 T cell receptor beta chains below all came from one sample that was sequenced in a study of shared clonotypes between healthy human individuals. TCRdb's table, derived via immunoSEQ multiplex PCR, lists solely in-frame clones and lacks some. The top ten hold 30% to 40% of the sample, which has around 690,000 clones, about 90% seen once. Sample: memory CD8+ T cells from PBMCs. Specified subset: CD45RO+ cells pooled with CCR7-negative TemRA cells. The receptors come from a man aged 18 to 30 in good health. Some clones in this sample may be carry-over from other donors' samples.

The V gene is TRBV11-1, the J gene TRBJ2-5; D ambiguous. The V end was cut by 5 bases, the J end by 1 base, with 11 bases between. CDR1 SGHAT and CDR2 FQDESV come from the germline V gene (reference sequence). The CDR3 totals 14 residues. The CDR3: CASSPGVSQETQYF. The CDR3 nucleotides are TGTGCCAGCAGCCCCGGAGTGAGCCAAGAGACCCAGTACTTC.

The chain links TRBV4-1 to TRBJ1-1, with D maybe TRBD1 (5 bases). Germline V lookup: CDR1 MGHRA, CDR2 YSYEKL. V lost 2 bases and J 0 bases, leaving 7 bases between the germline ends. This CDR3 has 14 residues. CDR3 nucleotide sequence: TGCGCCAGCAGCCAACCCAGGGTGAACACTGAAGCTTTCTTT. This codes for CASSQPRVNTEAFF.

Comment on this clone: Other nucleotide sequences in the sample specify the same CDR3. V is TRBV13 and J is TRBJ2-7; D not resolved. V lost 0 bases and J lost 4, with 7 bases in between. The germline V gene has CDR1 PRHDT and CDR2 FYEKMQ (reference sequence). There are 13 residues in the CDR3. The CDR3, as DNA: TGTGCCAGCAGCTTAGGGGATGGTTACGAGCAGTACTTC. This sequence encodes CASSLGDGYEQYF.

CDR3 amino acids: CASSLGRDDRPQHF. The CDR3 DNA follows: TGTGCCAGCAGCTTGGGGAGGGACGACAGGCCCCAGCATTTT. The J gene is TRBJ1-5, the V gene TRBV5-5; maybe TRBD1 (5 bases). Germline CDR1 reads SGHKS; CDR2 reads YYEKEE (reference sequence). The V end was cut by 0 bases, the J end by 9 bases, with 13 bases between. This CDR3 is built from 14 residues.

Details on this clone: Other DNA sequences in the same sample also yield this CDR3. The V gene is TRBV27, the J gene TRBJ2-1, with a possible D match to TRBD1 (5 bases). CDR1 and CDR2 from the germline V gene are MNHEY and SMNVEV (reference sequence). The CDR3 length is 14 residues. V lost 2 bases, J lost 0 bases, and 5 bases lay in between. CDR3 DNA sequence: TGTGCCAGCAGTTTACAGGGCTCCTACAATGAGCAGTTCTTC. It is translated as CASSLQGSYNEQFF.